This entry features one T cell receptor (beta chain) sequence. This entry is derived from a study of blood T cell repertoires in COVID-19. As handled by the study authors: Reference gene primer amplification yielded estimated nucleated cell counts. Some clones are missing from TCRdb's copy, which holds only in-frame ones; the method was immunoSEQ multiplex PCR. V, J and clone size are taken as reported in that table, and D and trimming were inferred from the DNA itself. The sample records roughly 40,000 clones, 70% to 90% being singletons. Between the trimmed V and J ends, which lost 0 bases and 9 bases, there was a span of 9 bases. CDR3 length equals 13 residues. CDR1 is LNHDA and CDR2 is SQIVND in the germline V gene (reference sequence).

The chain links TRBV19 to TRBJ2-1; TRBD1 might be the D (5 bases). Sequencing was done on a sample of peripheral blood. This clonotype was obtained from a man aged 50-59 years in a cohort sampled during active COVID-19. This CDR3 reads CASSIDVRGEQFF. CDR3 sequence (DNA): TGTGCCAGTAGTATAGACGTAAGGGGTGAGCAGTTCTTC.